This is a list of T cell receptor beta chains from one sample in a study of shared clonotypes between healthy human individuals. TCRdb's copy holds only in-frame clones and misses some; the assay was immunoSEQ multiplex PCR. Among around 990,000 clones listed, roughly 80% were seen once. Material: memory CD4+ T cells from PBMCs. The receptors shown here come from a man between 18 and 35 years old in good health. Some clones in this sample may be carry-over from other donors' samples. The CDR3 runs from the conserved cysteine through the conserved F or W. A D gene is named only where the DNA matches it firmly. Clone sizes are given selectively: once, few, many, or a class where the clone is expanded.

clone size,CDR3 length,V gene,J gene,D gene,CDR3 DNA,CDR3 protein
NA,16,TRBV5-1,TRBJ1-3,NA,TGCGCCAGCAGCTTGGGGGCGGCCGGCTCTGGAAACACCATATATTTT,CASSLGAAGSGNTIYF
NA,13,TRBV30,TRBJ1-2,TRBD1,TGTGCCTGGACTCGGACAGGGGTTGGGGGCTACACCTTC,CAWTRTGVGGYTF
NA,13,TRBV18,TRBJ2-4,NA,TGTGCCAGCTCACCAAACGGCGCTGACATTCAGTACTTC,CASSPNGADIQYF
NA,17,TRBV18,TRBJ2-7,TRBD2,TGTGCCAGCTCACCATTGTTAGCGGGACCCACCAACTACGAGCAGTACTTC,CASSPLLAGPTNYEQYF
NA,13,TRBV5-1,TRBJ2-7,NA,TGCGCCAGCAGCTTGGCAGATGCCTACGAGCAGTACTTC,CASSLADAYEQYF
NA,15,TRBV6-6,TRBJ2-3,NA,TGTGCCAGCAGTTACTCGAAGGTCTTCACAGATACGCAGTATTTT,CASSYSKVFTDTQYF
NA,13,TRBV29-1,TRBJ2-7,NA,TGCAGCGTTGGAAGGGCTGGCCCCGCCGAGCAGTACTTC,CSVGRAGPAEQYF
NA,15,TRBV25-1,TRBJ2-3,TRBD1,TGTGCCACCCGGGGAGCGGACAGGAGGTGGGATACGCAGTATTTT,CATRGADRRWDTQYF
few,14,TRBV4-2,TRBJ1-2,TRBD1,TGTGCCAGCAGCGCCCGGACAGGGGGAGACGGCTACACCTTC,CASSARTGGDGYTF
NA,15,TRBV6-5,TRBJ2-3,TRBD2,TGTGCCAGCAGTTTTTTAGCGGGAGCCACAGATACGCAGTATTTT,CASSFLAGATDTQYF
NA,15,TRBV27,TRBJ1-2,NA,TGTGCCAGCAGTCCATCCACCGGCAGGGGCTATGGCTACACCTTC,CASSPSTGRGYGYTF
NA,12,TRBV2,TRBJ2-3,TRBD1,TGTGCCAGCGGGGGGACAGGGGGCGAGCAGTATTTT,CASGGTGGEQYF
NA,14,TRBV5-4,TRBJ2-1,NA,TGTGCCAGCAGCAAAACAACTAGGGACAATGAGCAGTTCTTC,CASSKTTRDNEQFF
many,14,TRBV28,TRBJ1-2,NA,TGTGCCAGCAGTTTAACATCAGGGCTCTATGGCTACACCTTC,CASSLTSGLYGYTF
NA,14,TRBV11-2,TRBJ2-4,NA,TGTGCCAGCAGCCATCCGAGGACGGGGAACATTCAGTACTTC,CASSHPRTGNIQYF
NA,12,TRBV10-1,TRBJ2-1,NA,TGCGCCAGCGCGGGCGCCTACAATGAGCAGTTCTTC,CASAGAYNEQFF
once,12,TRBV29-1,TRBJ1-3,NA,TGCAGCGTTGCAGGCTCCGGAAACACCATATATTTT,CSVAGSGNTIYF
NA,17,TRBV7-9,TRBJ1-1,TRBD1,TGTGCCAGCAGCCCAAGAGCCGGGACAGTCATCAACACTGAAGCTTTCTTT,CASSPRAGTVINTEAFF
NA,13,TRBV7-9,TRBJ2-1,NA,TGTGCCAGCAGACAAGACAGAGACAATGAGCAGTTCTTC,CASRQDRDNEQFF
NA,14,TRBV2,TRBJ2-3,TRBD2,TGTGCCAGCAGTACTAGCGGGAGCAGAGATACGCAGTATTTT,CASSTSGSRDTQYF
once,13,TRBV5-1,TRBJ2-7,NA,TGCGCCAGCAGCTTTAGCTCGACCTACGGGCAGTACTTC,CASSFSSTYGQYF
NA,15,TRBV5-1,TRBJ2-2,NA,TGCGCCAGCAGTTCCGGGACTTCCAACACCGGGGAGCTGTTTTTT,CASSSGTSNTGELFF
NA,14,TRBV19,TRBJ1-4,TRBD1,TGTGCCAGTAGTACCCCGGGACAGGGATGGAAACTGTTTTTT,CASSTPGQGWKLFF
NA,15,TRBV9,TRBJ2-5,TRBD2,TGTGCCAGCAGCGCTACCGGGACTAGCGAGGAGACCCAGTACTTC,CASSATGTSEETQYF
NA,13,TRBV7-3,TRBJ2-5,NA,TGTGCCAGCAGCTTTTCTATACAAGAGACCCAGTACTTC,CASSFSIQETQYF
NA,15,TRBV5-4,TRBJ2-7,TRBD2,TGTGCCAGCAGCTCTCCGGGACTAGCGGGCCACGAGCAGTACTTC,CASSSPGLAGHEQYF
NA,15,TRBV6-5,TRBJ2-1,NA,TGTGCCAGTCACCTCCTATATGAGGGGGATGGTGAGCAGTTCTTC,CASHLLYEGDGEQFF
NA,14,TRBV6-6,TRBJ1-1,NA,TGTGCCAGCAGTCTGACAGGAGGGAACACTGAAGCTTTCTTT,CASSLTGGNTEAFF
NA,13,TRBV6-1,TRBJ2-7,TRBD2,TGTGCCAGCAGTCAACGCGGGGGCTACGAGCAGTACTTC,CASSQRGGYEQYF
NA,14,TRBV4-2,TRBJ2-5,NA,TGTGCCAGCACTGTAAGCACGTACCAAGAGACCCAGTACTTC,CASTVSTYQETQYF
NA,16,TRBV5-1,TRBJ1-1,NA,TGCGCCAGCAGCTTGGGGGCAGCCCTTTCGAACACTGAAGCTTTCTTT,CASSLGAALSNTEAFF
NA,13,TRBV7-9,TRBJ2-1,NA,TGTGCCAGCACCTCTGGCTCGTTAAATGAGCAGTTCTTC,CASTSGSLNEQFF
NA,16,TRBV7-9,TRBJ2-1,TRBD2,TGTGCCAGCAGCTTAGCCGGAGAGCGGGAGCGGAATGAGCAGTTCTTC,CASSLAGERERNEQFF
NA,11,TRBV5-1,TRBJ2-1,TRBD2,TGCGCCAGCAGCTCGGGACTAGTTAAGTTCTTC,CASSSGLVKFF
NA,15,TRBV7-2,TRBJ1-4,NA,TGTGCCAGCAGCTTAGGACATGTAGGGAATGAAAAACTGTTTTTT,CASSLGHVGNEKLFF
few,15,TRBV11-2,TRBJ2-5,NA,TGTGCCAGCAGCTCCCAGTCCCCGACTCAAGAGACCCAGTACTTC,CASSSQSPTQETQYF
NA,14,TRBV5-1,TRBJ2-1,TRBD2,TGCGCCAGCAGAGCCCTAGCGGGGCACAATGAGCAGTTCTTC,CASRALAGHNEQFF
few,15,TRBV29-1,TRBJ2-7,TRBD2,TGCAGCGCCCTGAAACTAGCGGGGCTTTCCTACGAGCAGTACTTC,CSALKLAGLSYEQYF
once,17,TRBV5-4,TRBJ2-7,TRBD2,TGTGCCAGCAGCTTGGAGAGCTGGGCTAGCGGTTCCTACGAGCAGTACTTC,CASSLESWASGSYEQYF
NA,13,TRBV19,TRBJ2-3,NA,TGTGCCAGTAGTAGAGCTTGGGGAGATACGCAGTATTTT,CASSRAWGDTQYF
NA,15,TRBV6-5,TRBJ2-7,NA,TGTGCCAGCAGTTACTCGGGTGCCGGAGCCTACGAGCAGTACTTC,CASSYSGAGAYEQYF
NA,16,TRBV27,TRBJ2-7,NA,TGTGCCAGCAGTCTCCCCCTAATCGGCTCGAACTACGAGCAGTACTTC,CASSLPLIGSNYEQYF
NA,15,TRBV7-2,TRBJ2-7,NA,TGTGCCAGCAGCCCCACTGCAGCCACCTCCTACGAGCAGTACTTC,CASSPTAATSYEQYF
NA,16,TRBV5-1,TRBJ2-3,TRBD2,TGCGCCAGCAGCCCCCGGGTAGCGGGAGGCACAGATACGCAGTATTTT,CASSPRVAGGTDTQYF
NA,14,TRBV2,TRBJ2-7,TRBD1,TGTGCCAACATCCGGGACAGGGGGCCTTACGAGCAGTACTTC,CANIRDRGPYEQYF
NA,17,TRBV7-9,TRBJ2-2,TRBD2,TGTGCCAGCAGCTTTCGTGTTAGCGGGAGCAACACCGGGGAGCTGTTTTTT,CASSFRVSGSNTGELFF
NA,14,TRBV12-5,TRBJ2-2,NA,TGTGCTAGTGGTTCCGACTCGTGCACCGGGGAGCTGTTTTTT,CASGSDSCTGELFF
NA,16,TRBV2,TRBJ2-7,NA,TGTGCCAGCAGTGAAGGAGGGGCGGGGCTCTCCTACGAGCAGTACTTC,CASSEGGAGLSYEQYF
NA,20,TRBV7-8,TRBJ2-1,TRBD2,TGTGCCAGCAGCCCCCGGGGTAGCGGGGCTAGAAGGAGCTCCTACAATGAGCAGTTCTTC,CASSPRGSGARRSSYNEQFF